The 18 T cell receptor beta chains in this list originate from one sample, sequenced in a study of lymphopenia after photon versus proton radiotherapy. TCRdb's table, derived via immunoSEQ multiplex PCR, lists solely in-frame clones and lacks some. The data hold 25,000 to 35,000 clones, with 85% to 90% observed a single time. The input for sequencing was peripheral blood, taken from a patient treated with photon-based radiotherapy. All receptors derive from a woman in her forties or fifties with pancreatic cancer.

Notes on this clone: One end of the junction does not line up with germline, which may come from a read error. V is TRBV6-4 and J is TRBJ1-5; D unclear. The germline V gene encodes CDR1 MRHNA and CDR2 SNTAGT. The CDR3 spans 10 residues. The CDR3, as DNA: TGTGCCAGCACTTGCTCCGTGGGTGGTTTT. Translated, it gives CASTCSVGGF.

Details on this clone: Other DNA variants within this sample encode the same CDR3. The chain uses TRBV27 and TRBJ2-7, with 7 bases matching TRBD1. The CDR3 has 13 amino acids. Germline lookup yields CDR1 MNHEY and CDR2 SMNVEV (reference sequence). V was pared by 2 bases and J by 3 bases, with 1 base of the junction left unmatched. The CDR3 sequence is CASSLQGDYEQYF. Here the CDR3 DNA reads TGTGCCAGCAGTTTACAGGGGGACTACGAGCAGTACTTC.

This clone was seen a single time. The chain combines TRBV19 with TRBJ2-7, with TRBD1 matching 8 bases. CDR1 and CDR2 (germline): LNHDA, SQIVND (reference sequence). Trimming at V came to 6 bases and at J to 2 bases, leaving 9 bases not matched to a gene. CDR3 length: 15 amino acids. Here the CDR3 DNA reads TGTGCCAGTAGAAAACAGACAGGGGAGACCTACGAGCAGTACTTC. Translating gives CASRKQTGETYEQYF.

The CDR3 here is CASSFYGTSGRVYEQYF. In nucleotides, the CDR3 is TGTGCCAGTAGTTTCTACGGGACTAGCGGGAGGGTCTACGAGCAGTACTTC. The chain combines TRBV19 with TRBJ2-7, with TRBD2 matching 16 bases. Germline V gene lookup returns CDR1 LNHDA and CDR2 SQIVND (reference sequence). This CDR3 has 17 amino acids. V gave up 5 bases and J gave up 3 bases; unmatched junction bases: 7.

The V call is TRBV27, the J call TRBJ1-2; 10 bases agree with TRBD1. J lost 2 bases, V lost 2 bases, and 2 bases had no gene match. Per germline, CDR1 MNHEY and CDR2 SMNVEV (reference sequence). There are 15 residues in the CDR3. The CDR3 region is CASSLGQGVNYGYTF. CDR3 DNA sequence: TGTGCCAGCAGTTTAGGACAGGGGGTAAACTATGGCTACACCTTC.

The V call is TRBV19, the J call TRBJ2-7, with a tentative D call TRBD2 (5 bases). CDR3 length: 15 amino acids. Trimming stripped 6 bases from V and 2 bases from J, with 17 bases between. The germline gives CDR1 LNHDA, CDR2 SQIVND (reference sequence). In DNA form, the CDR3 reads TGTGCCAGTAGGCAAACCAATTGGGGAGCCTACGAGCAGTACTTC. Translation gives CASRQTNWGAYEQYF.

This clone has only a few counts. The chain employs TRBV2 and TRBJ2-1, with 12 bases that match TRBD2. The V gene's germline CDR1 is SNHLY and CDR2 FYNNEI. CDR3 size: 16 residues. Germline trimming cut 6 bases from V and 0 bases from J; bases unmatched to any gene: 3. This chain's CDR3 is CASSGTSGSSYNEQFF. CDR3 DNA sequence: TGTGCCAGCAGCGGGACTAGCGGGTCCTCCTACAATGAGCAGTTCTTC.

The rearrangement links TRBV7-2 to TRBJ1-3; D is perhaps TRBD1 (5 bases). Germline CDR1 SGHTA, CDR2 FQGNSA. V was trimmed by 1 base and J by 0 bases, leaving 7 bases between them. The CDR3 sequence is 15 residues long. CDR3 sequence reads: CASSLGQFSGNTIYF. The DNA for the CDR3 is TGTGCCAGCAGCTTAGGACAGTTCTCTGGAAACACCATATATTTT.

This chain links TRBV6-5 with TRBJ1-1; D unclear. CDR1 and CDR2 from the germline V gene are MNHEY and SVGAGI. The length of the CDR3 is 12 residues. V lost 0 bases, J lost 2 bases, and 1 base lay in between. Here the CDR3 DNA reads TGTGCCAGCAGTTACTCAAACACTGAAGCTTTCTTT. Residues: CASSYSNTEAFF.

The chain joins TRBV14 to TRBJ2-2, with D perhaps matching TRBD2 (5 bases). Deletions cut 5 bases from V and 5 bases from J, with 9 bases between. CDR1 SGHDN and CDR2 FVKESK come from the germline V gene. This CDR3 contains 13 residues. The CDR3 is CASSVARTGELFF. The CDR3 DNA is TGTGCCAGCAGCGTAGCGCGAACCGGGGAGCTGTTTTTT.

The V and J genes are TRBV28 and TRBJ2-7, with D tentatively TRBD2 (6 bases). V dropped 6 bases and J dropped 3 bases, with 12 bases sitting between them. Germline CDR1 is MDHEN and CDR2 is SYDVKM. The CDR3 loop spans 13 amino acids. The CDR3 DNA follows: TGTGCCAGCAGCCCTGCGGAGGGCTACGAGCAGTACTTC. Amino acids: CASSPAEGYEQYF.

V is TRBV5-1 and J is TRBJ1-1; D ambiguous. Germline V lookup: CDR1 SGHRS, CDR2 YFSETQ. Trimming shortened V by 0 bases and J by 6 bases, and 12 bases separated the two germline ends. The CDR3 length is 14 residues. Written as DNA, the CDR3 is TGCGCCAGCAGCTTGGGGCCTTCCACGGCTGAAGCTTTCTTT. This codes for CASSLGPSTAEAFF.

The chain uses TRBV9 and TRBJ2-7, with 10 bases aligning to TRBD2. CDR1 and CDR2 from the germline V gene are SGDLS and YYNGEE. V was clipped by 1 base and J by 5 bases; unmatched bases: 9. The CDR3 is 16 amino acids. CDR3 nucleotides: TGTGCCAGCAGCGTAACAGCGGGAGGGCCTAAGGACGAGCAGTACTTC. Translation: CASSVTAGGPKDEQYF. Using reference TRBV9 and TRBJ2-7 for the parts outside the CDR3, the full variable domain is DSGVTQTPKHLITATGQRVTLRCSPRSGDLSVYWYQQSLDQGLQFLIQYYNGEERAKGNILERFSAQQFPDLHSELNLSSLELGDSALYFCASSVTAGGPKDEQYFGPGTRLTVT.

J is TRBJ1-3 and V is TRBV5-5, with D unclear. The CDR3 is 15 residues long. Trimming stripped 4 bases from V and 0 bases from J, with 11 bases between. Germline CDR1 SGHKS, CDR2 YYEKEE (reference sequence). Here the CDR3 reads CASSRVGSSGNTIYF. In DNA, the CDR3 is TGTGCCAGCAGCCGGGTGGGTAGCTCTGGAAACACCATATATTTT.

The chain joins TRBV30 to TRBJ2-7; no firm D call. This CDR3 comprises 13 residues. CDR1 and CDR2 from the germline V gene are GTSNPN and SVGIG (reference sequence). V lost 3 bases, J lost 0 bases, and 9 bases lay in between. The CDR3 DNA sequence: TGTGCCTGGAGAGCCAGGAGCTCCTACGAGCAGTACTTC. Translating gives CAWRARSSYEQYF.

V and J are TRBV14 and TRBJ2-7, with D possibly TRBD2 on 6 matching bases. Trimming removed 0 bases from V and 1 base from J, with 7 bases in between. This CDR3 region has 14 residues. Germline V gene data show CDR1 as SGHDN and CDR2 as FVKESK. The CDR3 DNA reads TGTGCCAGCAGCCAAGAACTAGCTTCCTACGAGCAGTACTTC. This codes for CASSQELASYEQYF. The entire variable domain, with the rest obtained from reference TRBV14 and TRBJ2-7, is as follows: EAGVTQFPSHSVIEKGQTVTLRCDPISGHDNLYWYRRVMGKEIKFLLHFVKESKQDESGMPNNRFLAERTGGTYSTLKVQPAELEDSGVYFCASSQELASYEQYFGPGTRLTVT.

The chain uses TRBV19 and TRBJ1-2; 10 bases are a match to TRBD1. The germline gives CDR1 LNHDA, CDR2 SQIVND (reference sequence). Trimming took 5 bases from V and 4 from J; bases not matched to a gene: 10. This CDR3 has 16 amino acids. The CDR3 protein is CASSRQGARVVYGYTF. CDR3 coding DNA: TGTGCCAGTAGTCGACAGGGGGCGAGGGTAGTCTATGGCTACACCTTC. Looking up the rest from reference TRBV19 and TRBJ1-2 gives the full variable domain: DGGITQSPKYLFRKEGQNVTLSCEQNLNHDAMYWYRQDPGQGLRLIYYSQIVNDFQKGDIAEGYSVSREKKESFPLTVTSAQKNPTAFYLCASSRQGARVVYGYTFGSGTRLTVV.

As to this clone: Germline and junction disagree at one end, which may indicate a read error. This sequence joins TRBV5-1 and TRBJ2-7; D remains ambiguous. Germline assignment: CDR1 SGHRS and CDR2 YFSETQ. The CDR3 loop spans 13 amino acids. CDR3 sequence reads: CASSLVGSSEQYF. CDR3 coding DNA: TGCGCCAGCAGCTTGGTGGGGTCCTCCGAGCAGTACTTC.